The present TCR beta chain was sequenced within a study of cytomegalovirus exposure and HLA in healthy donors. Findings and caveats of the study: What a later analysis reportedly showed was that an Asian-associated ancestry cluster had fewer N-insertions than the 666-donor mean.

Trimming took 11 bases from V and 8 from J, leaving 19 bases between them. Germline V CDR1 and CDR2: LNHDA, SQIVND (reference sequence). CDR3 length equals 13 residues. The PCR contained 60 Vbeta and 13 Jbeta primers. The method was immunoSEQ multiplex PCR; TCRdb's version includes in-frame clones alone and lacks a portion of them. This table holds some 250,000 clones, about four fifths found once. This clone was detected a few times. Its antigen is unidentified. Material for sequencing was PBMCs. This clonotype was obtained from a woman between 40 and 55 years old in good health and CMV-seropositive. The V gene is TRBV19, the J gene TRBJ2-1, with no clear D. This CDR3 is CAGSPGNGDEQFF. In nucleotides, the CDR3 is TGTGCCGGATCGCCGGGTAATGGCGATGAGCAGTTCTTC.